This T cell receptor beta chain stems from a study of cytomegalovirus exposure and HLA in healthy donors. On the study more broadly: Earlier, 150 million to 200 million T cells were analyzed, and some 120 million unique TCR beta sequences were found among them. HLA-typed donors were the source of approximately 88 million unique TCRs held in an early data release. Study-wide points: A few chains tied to CMV proved CMV antigen-specific in vitro. Reports showed the classifier diagnosing cytomegalovirus status with high specificity and sensitivity.

Concerning this clone itself: Its matching antigen is unknown. The junction differs from germline at one of its ends, possibly a read error.

Use of 60 Vbeta and 13 Jbeta primers characterized the PCR. The repertoire was sequenced with immunoSEQ multiplex PCR; TCRdb's copy has only in-frame clones and lacks some. The sample consists of over 100,000 clones, less than 85% of them appearing once. Germline loops: CDR1 LNHDA, CDR2 SQIVND (reference sequence). The CDR3 length is 13 residues. The sequence was collected from a woman under 30 in good health and CMV-seropositive. The sequencing input was PBMCs. The chain uses TRBV19 and TRBJ1-2; unclear D gene. The CDR3 is CASSMSPIYDYTF. CDR3 in DNA: TGTGCCAGTAGTATGTCGCCGATCTATGACTACACCTTC.